These 3 T cell receptor beta chains originate from one sample sequenced in a study of blood T cell repertoires in COVID-19. Clones were read by immunoSEQ multiplex PCR, and TCRdb kept only the in-frame ones, dropping some. The sample gives 130,000 or so clones, more than 75% of which show up once; less than 2% is in the top ten. Sequencing used peripheral blood. Receptors originate from a human donor in a cohort sampled during active COVID-19.

The rearrangement uses TRBV27 and TRBJ2-2, with D perhaps matching TRBD2 (5 bases). The V gene's germline CDR1 is MNHEY and CDR2 SMNVEV (reference sequence). V lost 5 bases and J 7 bases, leaving 26 bases between the germline ends. The CDR3 is made up of 18 amino acids. CDR3 DNA sequence: TGTGCCAGCAGTCCTGACGAGCGGCAGGCCACTATAAGCGGGGAGCTGTTTTTT. Protein product: CASSPDERQATISGELFF.

The V gene is TRBV10-2, the J gene TRBJ2-7; 12 nucleotides align to TRBD2. CDR3 size: 17 residues. Germline V CDR1 and CDR2: WSHSY, SAAADI. Losses at the gene ends were 4 bases for V and 2 bases for J; bases not matched to a gene: 9. CDR3 in amino acids: CASSGLAGEVTTYEQYF. The CDR3 DNA follows: TGCGCCAGCAGTGGACTAGCGGGGGAGGTAACCACCTACGAGCAGTACTTC.

This chain uses TRBV2 with TRBJ1-2; D perhaps matches TRBD1 (6 bases). Germline V lookup: CDR1 SNHLY, CDR2 FYNNEI. The V end lost 9 bases, the J end lost 2 bases, and 16 bases lay between the germline ends. This CDR3 contains 14 residues. The CDR3 region is CASGTTFANYGYTF. CDR3 in DNA: TGTGCCAGTGGGACAACGTTCGCGAACTATGGCTACACCTTC.